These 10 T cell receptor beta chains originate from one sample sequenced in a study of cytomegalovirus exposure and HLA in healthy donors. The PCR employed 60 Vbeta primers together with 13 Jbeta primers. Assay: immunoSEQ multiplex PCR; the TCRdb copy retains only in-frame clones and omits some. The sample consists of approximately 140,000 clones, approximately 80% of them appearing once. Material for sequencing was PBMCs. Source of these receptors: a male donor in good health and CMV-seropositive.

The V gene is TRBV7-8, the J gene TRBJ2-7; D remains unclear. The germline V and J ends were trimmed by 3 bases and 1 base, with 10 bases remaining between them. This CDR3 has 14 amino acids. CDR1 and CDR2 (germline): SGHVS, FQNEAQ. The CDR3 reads CASSFFTVSYEQYF. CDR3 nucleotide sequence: TGTGCCAGCAGCTTCTTTACAGTTTCCTACGAGCAGTACTTC. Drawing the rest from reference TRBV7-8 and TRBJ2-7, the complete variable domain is GAGVSQSPRYKVAKRGQDVALRCDPISGHVSLFWYQQALGQGPEFLTYFQNEAQLDKSGLPSDRFFAERPEGSVSTLKIQRTQQEDSAVYLCASSFFTVSYEQYFGPGTRLTVT.

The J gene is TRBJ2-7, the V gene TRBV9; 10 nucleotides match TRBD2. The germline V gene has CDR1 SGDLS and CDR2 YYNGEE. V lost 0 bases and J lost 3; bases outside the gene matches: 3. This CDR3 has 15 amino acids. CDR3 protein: CASSVGLAGVYEQYF. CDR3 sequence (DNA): TGTGCCAGCAGCGTAGGGCTAGCGGGAGTCTACGAGCAGTACTTC.

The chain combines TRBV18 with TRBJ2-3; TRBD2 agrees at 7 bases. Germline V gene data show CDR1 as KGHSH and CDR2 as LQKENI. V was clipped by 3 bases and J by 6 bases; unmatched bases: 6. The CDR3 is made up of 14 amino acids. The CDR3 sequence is CASSPGGRADTQYF. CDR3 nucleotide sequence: TGTGCCAGCTCACCGGGAGGGAGGGCGGATACGCAGTATTTT.

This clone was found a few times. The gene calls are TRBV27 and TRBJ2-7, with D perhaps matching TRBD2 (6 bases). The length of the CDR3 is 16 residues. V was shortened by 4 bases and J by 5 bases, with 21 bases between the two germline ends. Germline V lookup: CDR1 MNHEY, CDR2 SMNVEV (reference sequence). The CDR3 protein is CASSSRGWYGADEQYF. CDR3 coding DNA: TGTGCCAGCAGTTCCCGGGGGTGGTACGGGGCGGACGAGCAGTACTTC.

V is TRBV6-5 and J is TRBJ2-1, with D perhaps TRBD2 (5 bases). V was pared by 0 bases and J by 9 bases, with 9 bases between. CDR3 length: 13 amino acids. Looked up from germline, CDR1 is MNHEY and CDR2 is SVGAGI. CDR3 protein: CASSYSTSGEQFF. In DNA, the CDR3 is TGTGCCAGCAGTTACTCCACTAGTGGTGAGCAGTTCTTC.

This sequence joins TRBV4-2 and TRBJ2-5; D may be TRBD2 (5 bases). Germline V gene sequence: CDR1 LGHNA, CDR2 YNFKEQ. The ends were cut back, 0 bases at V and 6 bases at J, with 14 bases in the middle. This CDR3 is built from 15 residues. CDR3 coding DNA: TGTGCCAGCAGCCAAGATATCGCGGGTTGGAAGACCCAGTACTTC. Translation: CASSQDIAGWKTQYF.

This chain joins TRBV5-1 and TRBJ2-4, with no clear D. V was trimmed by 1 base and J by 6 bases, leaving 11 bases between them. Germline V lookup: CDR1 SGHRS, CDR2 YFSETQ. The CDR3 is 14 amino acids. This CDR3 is CASSLKLESNIQYF. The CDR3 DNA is TGCGCCAGCAGCTTGAAGCTCGAATCAAACATTCAGTACTTC.

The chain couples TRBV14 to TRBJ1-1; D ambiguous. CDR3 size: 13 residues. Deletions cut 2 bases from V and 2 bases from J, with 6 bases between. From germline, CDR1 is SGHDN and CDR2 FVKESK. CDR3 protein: CASSQTANTEAFF. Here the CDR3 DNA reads TGTGCCAGCAGCCAAACAGCAAACACTGAAGCTTTCTTT.

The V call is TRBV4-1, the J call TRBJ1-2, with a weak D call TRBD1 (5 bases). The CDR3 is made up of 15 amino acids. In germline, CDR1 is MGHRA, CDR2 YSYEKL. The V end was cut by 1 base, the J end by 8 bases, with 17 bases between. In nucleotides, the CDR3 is TGCGCCAGCAGCCAAGGACCCGCAGGCCCAGGGGGCTACACCTTC. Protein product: CASSQGPAGPGGYTF.

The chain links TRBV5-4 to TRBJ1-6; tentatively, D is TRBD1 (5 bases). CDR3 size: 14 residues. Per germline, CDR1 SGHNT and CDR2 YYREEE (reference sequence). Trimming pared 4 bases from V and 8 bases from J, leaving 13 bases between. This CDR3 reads CASSLRAGDSPLHF. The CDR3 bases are TGTGCCAGCAGCCTCAGGGCGGGGGATTCACCCCTCCACTTT.